This TCR beta chain was identified during a study of early stage breast cancer tumors. Study-level background: Most invasive tumors, about 75% of the 16, were ER+/PR+/HER2-. The ER+/PR+/HER2- tumors included about 8 ductal and a handful of lobular carcinomas. Study-wide results and caveats: Tumors had 2 to 3-fold higher T cell density than normal breast. Most shared enriched TCRB sequences were commonly generated ones.

Method: immunoSEQ multiplex PCR; TCRdb's copy keeps in-frame clones and lacks some. The top ten hold less than 4% of the sample, which has 50,000 to 75,000 clones, roughly 80% seen once. A word on this clone: Its antigen is still unknown.

V lost 2 bases, J lost 3 bases, and 11 bases lay in between. CDR1 is MNHNY and CDR2 is SVGAGI in the germline V gene (reference sequence). The CDR3 sequence is 14 residues long. The TCR comes from a person aged 25 to 45 with breast cancer. The chain carries TRBV6-6 and TRBJ2-7; D could derive from TRBD1 or TRBD2 (5 bases each). The sample taken for sequencing was blood. This chain's CDR3 is CASSYGGRNYEQYF. The CDR3, as DNA: TGTGCCAGCAGTTACGGGGGACGGAACTACGAGCAGTACTTC.